Listed below are T cell receptor beta chains from one sample, sequenced in a study of cytomegalovirus exposure and HLA in healthy donors. Repertoires were generated with immunoSEQ multiplex PCR, while TCRdb's copy carries only in-frame clones and drops some. The sample contains almost 200,000 clones, roughly three quarters of which appear only once. Input material: PBMCs. These receptors came from a woman under 40 in good health and CMV-seronegative. The CDR3 runs from the conserved cysteine through the conserved F or W. D genes are given only for firm matches. Expanded clones are given a class, and other clones once, few, many or no size at all.

j_call v_call d_call clone_size cdr3_nt cdr3_aa
TRBJ1-1 TRBV10-2 - - TGCGCCAGCTCCGCACAGGGACGCACTGAAGCTTTCTTT CASSAQGRTEAFF
TRBJ2-3 TRBV4-1 - - TGCGCCAGCAGCCAAGATCCCACCAGCGGCCTAAGAACAGATACGCAGTATTTT CASSQDPTSGLRTDTQYF
TRBJ1-2 TRBV5-6 - once TGTGCCAGCAGCAGGGAGGTAGCTATCACCACCGCCTTC CASSREVAITTAF
TRBJ2-5 TRBV6-1 - - TGTGCCAGCAGTGAACGTCAACACCTAGAGACCCAGTACTTC CASSERQHLETQYF
TRBJ1-5 TRBV7-9 - - TGTGCCAGCAGCTTACTCCCAGGTCAGCCCCAGCATTTT CASSLLPGQPQHF
TRBJ2-1 TRBV4-1 - once TGCGCCAGCAGCCTCCCAGGGGAGCCTTCCTACAATGAGCAGTTCTTC CASSLPGEPSYNEQFF
TRBJ2-7 TRBV5-1 TRBD2 - TGCGCCAGCAGCTTGGGACTAGCGTTCGAGCAGTACTTC CASSLGLAFEQYF
TRBJ2-1 TRBV7-3 TRBD2 - TGTGCCAGCAGCGCCGGGGGGTCCTCCTACAATGAGCAGTTCTTC CASSAGGSSYNEQFF
TRBJ1-1 TRBV6-5 TRBD1 - TGTGCCAGCAGTGGTAAACAGGGGGTTCGCACTGAAGCTTTCTTT CASSGKQGVRTEAFF
TRBJ1-2 TRBV10-3 TRBD1 few TGTGCCATCAGAATTGCAGGGGGGCCGGGAGGCTACACCTTC CAIRIAGGPGGYTF
TRBJ2-4 TRBV28 - once TGTGCCAGCAGTTTATTGTCACAAGCCAAAAACATTCAGTACTTC CASSLLSQAKNIQYF
TRBJ2-1 TRBV30 TRBD2 - TGTGCCTGGGGAAGAGCGGGAGGATCCTACAATGAGCAGTTCTTC CAWGRAGGSYNEQFF
TRBJ2-3 TRBV6-5 TRBD2 - TGTGCCAGCCGTGGCGGGGGGCCAAGCACAGATACGCAGTATTTT CASRGGGPSTDTQYF